These 19 T cell receptor beta chains were all obtained from the same sample, sequenced in a study of response to subunit inactivated influenza vaccine. TCRdb analysed the RT-PCR reads with MiXCR anew, one entry per CDR3 protein. Among roughly 460,000 distinct CDR3 sequences listed, 9.5% to 12% were seen once. The sequencing used PBMCs from blood, collected more than 35 days after vaccination. These receptor sequences come from a man in his fifties who received an inactivated influenza vaccine.

This clonotype appeared many times. The rearrangement uses TRBV6-1 and TRBJ2-3, with D unclear. The CDR3 length is 15 residues. V lost 3 bases and J 0 bases, leaving 10 bases between the germline ends. Germline CDR1 and CDR2: MNHNS and SASEGT. CDR3 bases: TGTGCCAGCAGTGAGGGCCCGCTAAGCACAGATACGCAGTATTTT. Protein product: CASSEGPLSTDTQYF.

This clonotype has only a few counts. The rearrangement links TRBV6-1 to TRBJ2-2, with 8 bases aligning to TRBD1. Germline assignment: CDR1 MNHNS and CDR2 SASEGT. J gave up 2 bases and V 6 bases, and 5 bases lay outside the gene matches. This CDR3 contains 15 residues. This CDR3 is CASSQGQANTGELFF. CDR3 nucleotides: TGTGCCAGCAGCCAGGGACAGGCCAACACCGGGGAGCTGTTTTTT.

This clonotype has a count of ten or more. V usage is TRBV18 and J usage is TRBJ2-3, with 13 bases that match TRBD2. Germline CDR1 is KGHSH and CDR2 is LQKENI. The V segment lost 3 bases and the J segment 2 bases; nucleotides outside the gene matches: 5. This CDR3 has 17 residues. For the CDR3, the DNA is TGTGCCAGCTCACCCGGACTAGCGGGAGTCATCACAGATACGCAGTATTTT. Translating it yields CASSPGLAGVITDTQYF.

This clonotype occurred a few times. J is TRBJ2-7 and V is TRBV7-9; 8 bases are shared with TRBD1. Germline CDR1 SEHNR, CDR2 FQNEAQ (reference sequence). V trimming: 5 bases; J trimming: 3 bases; junction bases outside the gene matches: 9. CDR3 length equals 15 residues. The DNA for the CDR3 is TGTGCCAGCAGCCACCTCCGGGACAGGTTCTACGAGCAGTACTTC. It is translated as CASSHLRDRFYEQYF.

The chain has TRBV6-2 or TRBV6-3 and TRBJ2-7; 9 nucleotides match TRBD2. V lost 0 bases, J lost 5 bases, and 8 bases stayed unmatched. The CDR3 is made up of 16 amino acids. Germline V gene lookup returns CDR1 MNHEY and CDR2 SVGEGT. The CDR3: CASSYSAGGLRNEQYF. CDR3 nucleotides: TGTGCCAGCAGTTACTCTGCGGGAGGGTTACGCAACGAGCAGTACTTC.

This clonotype was seen a handful of times. The chain has TRBV9 and TRBJ2-3; D is perhaps TRBD1 (6 bases). The germline gives CDR1 SGDLS, CDR2 YYNGEE. The CDR3 runs 15 residues. V shed 0 bases and J shed 2 bases, with 10 bases lying between them. The chain's CDR3 is CASSVGGGITDTQYF. The DNA of the CDR3 is TGTGCCAGCAGCGTAGGAGGGGGTATCACAGATACGCAGTATTTT.

This clonotype was seen more than once but under ten times. The chain is built from TRBV29-1 and TRBJ2-7; a weak D match, TRBD1 (5 bases). Deletions cut 4 bases from V and 0 bases from J, with 7 bases between. Germline V lookup: CDR1 SQVTM, CDR2 ANQGSEA. The CDR3 contains 12 residues. CDR3 nucleotide sequence: TGCAGCGTTGTGACAGTCTCCTACGAGCAGTACTTC. It yields the protein CSVVTVSYEQYF.

This clonotype was observed a handful of times. This chain links TRBV25-1 with TRBJ1-1, with no clear D. The V gene lost 5 bases and the J gene lost 4 bases, with 17 bases spanning the gap. The CDR3 runs 15 residues. CDR1 MGHDK and CDR2 SYGVNS come from the germline V gene. CDR3 nucleotide sequence: TGTGCCAGCAGTAAATCTGGGTCCTTGGGCACTGAAGCTTTCTTT. Encoded protein: CASSKSGSLGTEAFF.

This clonotype was detected ten times or more. V gene TRBV29-1 combines with J gene TRBJ1-2; D ambiguous. V lost 3 bases to trimming and J lost 3 bases, with 14 bases between them. The CDR3 has 14 amino acids. CDR1 is SQVTM, CDR2 ANQGSEA, per germline. CDR3 coding DNA: TGCAGCGTTGATACCACCGACGGGTACTATGGCTACACCTTC. Its translation is CSVDTTDGYYGYTF.

In its sample, this clonotype was seen a few times. This chain links TRBV4-1 with TRBJ1-1; TRBD1 is a possible D gene (5 bases). In germline, CDR1 is MGHRA, CDR2 YSYEKL. V lost 1 base and J 6 bases, leaving 18 bases between the germline ends. The CDR3 loop spans 16 amino acids. The CDR3 nucleotides read TGCGCCAGCAGCCAAGCGTGGGGCCCGGAGAGAGCTGAAGCTTTCTTT. Protein: CASSQAWGPERAEAFF.

The chain carries TRBV20-1 and TRBJ2-1; 9 nucleotides align to TRBD1. V dropped 5 bases and J dropped 3; count of bases not matched to a gene: 8. This CDR3 spans 15 amino acids. Germline V gene sequence: CDR1 DFQATT, CDR2 SNEGSKA (reference sequence). In nucleotides, the CDR3 is TGCAGTGCTCCGCCGGGACAGGGACGCTACAATGAGCAGTTCTTC. It encodes CSAPPGQGRYNEQFF.

The chain carries TRBV28 and TRBJ2-3; D possibly corresponds to TRBD1 (6 bases). Germline lookup yields CDR1 MDHEN and CDR2 SYDVKM. This CDR3 is 13 amino acids long. V lost 10 bases and J lost 7, with 18 bases in between. The CDR3, as DNA: TGTGCCACCCCGACACCCCAGGGGTATACGCAGTATTTT. Amino acids: CATPTPQGYTQYF.

The sample holds many counts of this clonotype. J is TRBJ1-1 and V is TRBV29-1; no clear D gene. This CDR3 spans 10 amino acids. Germline V gene lookup returns CDR1 SQVTM and CDR2 ANQGSEA. Deletions cut 7 bases from V and 4 bases from J, with 7 bases between. CDR3 coding DNA: TGCAGCGCCCGGGGCACTGAAGCTTTCTTT. Its translation is CSARGTEAFF.

This clonotype was counted a few times. V usage is TRBV5-1 and J usage is TRBJ1-1; 8 bases fit TRBD1. CDR3 length equals 14 residues. J gave up 5 bases and V 4 bases, and 7 bases lay outside the gene matches. In germline, CDR1 is SGHRS, CDR2 YFSETQ. Here the CDR3 reads CASSIGQGRTEAFF. The CDR3 nucleotides read TGCGCCAGCAGCATCGGACAGGGTAGGACTGAAGCTTTCTTT.

This clonotype was seen many times. The CDR3 reads CASSSQWGSGKAGELFF. CDR3 bases: TGTGCCAGCAGCTCCCAGTGGGGGAGCGGGAAAGCCGGGGAGCTGTTTTTT. The chain combines TRBV7-2 with TRBJ2-2, with 7 bases matching TRBD2. CDR3 length: 17 residues. The ends lost 4 bases at V and 6 bases at J; junction bases unmatched: 14. From germline, CDR1 is SGHTA and CDR2 FQGNSA.

This chain uses TRBV12-3 or TRBV12-4 with TRBJ2-2; D call uncertain. The ends were cut back, 7 bases at V and 6 bases at J, with 9 bases in the middle. The CDR3 is 12 amino acids. The CDR3 here is CASIHSPGELFF. The CDR3 DNA sequence: TGTGCCAGCATCCACAGCCCCGGGGAGCTGTTTTTT.

In this sample, this clonotype turned up many times. This chain joins TRBV20-1 and TRBJ1-1; TRBD1 might be the D (5 bases). Trimming pared 3 bases from V and 3 bases from J, leaving 17 bases between. Germline V lookup: CDR1 DFQATT, CDR2 SNEGSKA (reference sequence). CDR3 size: 15 residues. CDR3 sequence: CSARGVGGDYTEAFF. The DNA for the CDR3 is TGCAGTGCTAGGGGGGTTGGGGGGGATTACACTGAAGCTTTCTTT.

This clonotype showed up many times. This chain links TRBV12-3 or TRBV12-4 with TRBJ1-2; D gene unclear. This CDR3 has 12 residues. Trimming pared 7 bases from V and 6 bases from J, leaving 12 bases between. CDR3 loop: CASTGRRNGYTF. CDR3 nucleotides: TGTGCCAGCACCGGTCGAAGAAATGGCTACACCTTC.

CDR3 region: CASSPDRVGGNTIYF. The CDR3 coding sequence is TGTGCCAGCAGCCCCGACAGGGTTGGTGGAAACACCATATATTTT. The chain joins TRBV7-2 to TRBJ1-3, with TRBD1 matching over 7 bases. The CDR3 is 15 residues long. CDR1 and CDR2 (germline): SGHTA, FQGNSA. V shed 5 bases and J 3 bases; nucleotides not matched to a gene: 7.